A single sample gave rise to the 28 T cell receptor beta chains below, sequenced in a study of T cell changes during pregnancy in multiple sclerosis. Here immunoSEQ multiplex PCR was the method, and the copy in TCRdb shows in-frame clones only, minus some. The top ten hold around 0.92% of the sample, which has more than 95,000 clones, roughly nine tenths seen once. Sequences were derived from peripheral blood, sampled after pregnancy. These receptors were obtained from a female donor with multiple sclerosis, enrolled in a pregnancy study.

The chain joins TRBV18 to TRBJ2-1; D not certain. V was pared by 2 bases and J by 9 bases, with 14 bases between. Germline CDR1 reads KGHSH; CDR2 reads LQKENI. This CDR3 region has 14 residues. CDR3 loop: CASSPSITLGEQFF. CDR3 coding DNA: TGTGCCAGCTCACCATCCATAACCCTCGGTGAGCAGTTCTTC.

This clone was detected only a few times. The V call is TRBV28, the J call TRBJ2-1; 11 bases are a match to TRBD2. With V trimmed by 6 bases and J by 9 bases, 4 bases remained unmatched. Germline V lookup: CDR1 MDHEN, CDR2 SYDVKM. The CDR3 covers 13 residues. CDR3 sequence: CASSWGTSGEQFF. The CDR3 DNA sequence: TGTGCCAGCAGCTGGGGGACTAGCGGTGAGCAGTTCTTC.

The chain carries TRBV11-2 and TRBJ2-3; D not resolved. The CDR3 loop spans 12 amino acids. V was cut by 4 bases and J by 4 bases, with 6 bases left in between. Germline V gives CDR1 SGHAT, CDR2 FQNNGV. The CDR3, as DNA: TGTGCCAGCAGCTACGAGTCAGATACGCAGTATTTT. Its protein product is CASSYESDTQYF.

The V call is TRBV5-4, the J call TRBJ2-1; TRBD1 matches 12 bases. V lost 4 bases and J lost 7; bases outside the gene matches: 9. CDR3 length: 16 residues. Germline CDR1 and CDR2: SGHNT and YYREEE (reference sequence). This CDR3 reads CASSVPGTGGENEQFF. CDR3 DNA sequence: TGTGCCAGCAGCGTACCCGGGACAGGGGGCGAAAATGAGCAGTTCTTC.

The chain joins TRBV7-7 to TRBJ2-2, with 7 nucleotides matching TRBD2. The germline CDR1 and CDR2 sequences are SSHAT and FNYEAQ (reference sequence). The V and J ends lost 5 bases and 4 bases, in that order; junction bases with no gene match: 13. This CDR3 has 17 residues. CDR3 in DNA: TGTGCCAGCAGCCCCCGAGGGGCTAGCGGTGGCACCGGGGAGCTGTTTTTT. Amino acid sequence: CASSPRGASGGTGELFF.

This chain connects TRBV30 to TRBJ2-1, with 11 bases matching TRBD2. Germline V gene data show CDR1 as GTSNPN and CDR2 as SVGIG (reference sequence). V shed 6 bases and J 0 bases; nucleotides not matched to a gene: 13. The CDR3 sequence is 18 residues long. This CDR3 is CACQTSGNPSSSYNEQFF. The CDR3 nucleotides are TGTGCCTGTCAGACTAGCGGGAATCCCTCGAGCTCCTACAATGAGCAGTTCTTC.

The V call is TRBV6-5, the J call TRBJ2-6; 7 bases line up with TRBD1. The V gene's germline CDR1 is MNHEY and CDR2 SVGAGI. The ends lost 2 bases at V and 2 bases at J; junction bases unmatched: 3. The CDR3 is 16 amino acids. DNA of the CDR3: TGTGCCAGCAGTTACCCCGGGACAGCTGGGGCCAACGTCCTGACTTTC. The encoded protein is CASSYPGTAGANVLTF.

The rearrangement joins TRBV14 to TRBJ1-4, with 8 bases identical to TRBD1. J lost 8 bases, V lost 8 bases, and 13 bases had no gene match. From germline, CDR1 is SGHDN and CDR2 FVKESK. This CDR3 spans 15 amino acids. CDR3 amino acids: CASRATGGVREKLFF. The DNA for the CDR3 is TGTGCCAGCCGGGCCACAGGGGGTGTTCGGGAAAAACTGTTTTTT. Based on the CDR3 plus reference TRBV14 and TRBJ1-4, the full variable domain is EAGVTQFPSHSVIEKGQTVTLRCDPISGHDNLYWYRRVMGKEIKFLLHFVKESKQDESGMPNNRFLAERTGGTYSTLKVQPAELEDSGVYFCASRATGGVREKLFFGSGTQLSVL.

The V gene is TRBV7-6, the J gene TRBJ2-5; D might be TRBD1 (5 bases). CDR3 length: 14 residues. The germline gives CDR1 SGHVS, CDR2 FNYEAQ. Trimming stripped 8 bases from V and 3 bases from J, with 16 bases between. The chain's CDR3 is CASQGRSREETQYF. CDR3 nucleotide sequence: TGTGCCAGCCAAGGAAGGTCCAGGGAAGAGACCCAGTACTTC.

The J gene is TRBJ1-1, the V gene TRBV7-9; D perhaps matches TRBD1 (6 bases). Germline V lookup: CDR1 SEHNR, CDR2 FQNEAQ (reference sequence). The V end was cut by 7 bases, the J end by 0 bases, with 21 bases between. The CDR3 length is 17 residues. As DNA, the CDR3 is TGTGCCAGCACCCAGGGGTGGGAGGGCCCCATGAACACTGAAGCTTTCTTT. Protein: CASTQGWEGPMNTEAFF.

The rearrangement links TRBV5-8 to TRBJ2-1; D ambiguous. This CDR3 has 14 residues. CDR1 is SGHTS, CDR2 YDEGEE, per germline. Trimming removed 3 bases at V and 2 bases at J, with 9 bases between. CDR3 DNA: TGTGCCAGCAGCTCTAAGCCCCCCTACAATGAGCAGTTCTTC. Amino acid sequence: CASSSKPPYNEQFF.

The chain couples TRBV9 to TRBJ2-5, with TRBD1 identical over 7 bases. CDR3 length equals 15 residues. Germline-derived CDR1 and CDR2 are SGDLS and YYNGEE. V lost 3 bases to trimming and J lost 2 bases; unmatched junction nucleotides: 7. CDR3 sequence reads: CASSEGATYQETQYF. The DNA for the CDR3 is TGTGCCAGCAGCGAGGGGGCTACATATCAAGAGACCCAGTACTTC.

The J gene is TRBJ2-2, the V gene TRBV4-3; 7 bases align to TRBD1. The germline CDR1 and CDR2 sequences are LGHNA and YSLEER. The CDR3 runs to 16 residues. The ends lost 2 bases at V and 4 bases at J; junction bases unmatched: 7. The DNA for the CDR3 is TGCGCCAGCAGCCAATACGTCGGGACAGTCACCGGGGAGCTGTTTTTT. Residues: CASSQYVGTVTGELFF.

The V and J genes are TRBV10-2 and TRBJ2-1; D perhaps matches TRBD2 (5 bases). CDR1 is WSHSY, CDR2 SAAADI, per germline. The CDR3 totals 12 residues. V lost 5 bases to trimming and J lost 8 bases, with 10 bases between them. CDR3 DNA sequence: TGCGCCAGCAGTCGAGCGGTCGATGAGCAGTTCTTC. Translating gives CASSRAVDEQFF.

The gene calls are TRBV7-3 and TRBJ2-7; 8 bases fit TRBD2. V dropped 1 base and J dropped 4; count of bases not matched to a gene: 6. The CDR3 is 15 amino acids. Germline V gene sequence: CDR1 SGHTA, CDR2 FQGTGA. The CDR3 bases are TGTGCCAGCAGCTTAATAGCGGGAAGCATATACGAGCAGTACTTC. The encoded protein is CASSLIAGSIYEQYF.

The rearrangement uses TRBV19 and TRBJ1-2; 7 bases are a match to TRBD1. Per the germline V gene, CDR1 is LNHDA and CDR2 is SQIVND (reference sequence). This CDR3 region has 12 residues. J lost 8 bases, V lost 5 bases, and 5 bases had no gene match. The CDR3, as DNA: TGTGCCAGTAGTGTCCAGGGGGAAGGCTACACCTTC. Its translation: CASSVQGEGYTF.

J is TRBJ2-4 and V is TRBV19; TRBD1 matches 9 bases. Germline loops: CDR1 LNHDA, CDR2 SQIVND (reference sequence). The CDR3 extends over 14 amino acids. The J segment lost 8 bases and the V segment lost 5 bases, leaving 7 bases of the junction unmatched. The CDR3 here is CASSPLRDRDIQYF. CDR3 DNA: TGTGCCAGTAGTCCCTTGAGGGACAGGGACATTCAGTACTTC.

The chain recombines TRBV2 with TRBJ2-7, with a possible D match to TRBD2 (7 bases). Germline CDR1 reads SNHLY; CDR2 reads FYNNEI. This CDR3 has 16 amino acids. V lost 7 bases to trimming and J lost 4 bases, with 23 bases between them. For the CDR3, the DNA is TGTGCCAGCAAGAGGATGTGGGGGGGGCCCGGGTACGAGCAGTACTTC. It codes for CASKRMWGGPGYEQYF.

The count of this clone is one. The rearrangement links TRBV14 to TRBJ2-5; 11 nucleotides align to TRBD2. CDR3 length: 14 residues. The trim removed 6 bases at V and 2 bases at J, leaving 2 bases unmatched. The germline CDR1 and CDR2 sequences are SGHDN and FVKESK. In DNA form, the CDR3 reads TGTGCCAGCAGTCGACTAGCGGGGCAAGAGACCCAGTACTTC. It specifies CASSRLAGQETQYF.

The genes are TRBV6-1 and TRBJ2-7; TRBD2 matches 8 bases. The V gene end was trimmed by 4 bases and the J gene end by 0 bases; junction bases not matched to a gene: 5. The CDR3 has 15 residues. CDR1 is MNHNS, CDR2 SASEGT, per germline. DNA of the CDR3: TGTGCCAGCAGTGCCACTAGCGGCCCCTCCTACGAGCAGTACTTC. Protein: CASSATSGPSYEQYF.

In DNA, the CDR3 is TGTGCCAGCAGCCAGCCGGGACAGGGGGCATTTACCGGGGAGCTGTTTTTT. Encoded protein: CASSQPGQGAFTGELFF. The chain carries TRBV4-2 and TRBJ2-2; 12 nucleotides match TRBD1. V lost 3 bases, J lost 5 bases, and 7 bases stayed unmatched. From germline, CDR1 is LGHNA and CDR2 YNFKEQ. This CDR3 has 17 amino acids.

The chain joins TRBV14 to TRBJ2-5; no definite D call. The CDR3 spans 11 residues. Trimming cost V 7 bases and J 2 bases, with 5 bases left between them. Germline CDR1 is SGHDN and CDR2 is FVKESK. This CDR3 is CASIEQETQYF. The CDR3 region has the DNA TGTGCCAGCATCGAGCAAGAGACCCAGTACTTC.

A note on this clone: An end of the junction does not agree with germline; a read error may underlie this. This chain connects TRBV18 to TRBJ2-7; D possibly corresponds to TRBD1 (6 bases). CDR3 length: 17 residues. Germline V lookup: CDR1 KGHSH, CDR2 LQKENI. CDR3: CASSPPDSSTSSYEQYF. In DNA, the CDR3 is TGTGCCAGCTCCCCACCGGACAGTTCAACTTCCTCCTACGAGCAGTACTTC.

The chain couples TRBV6-1 to TRBJ2-6, with 8 nucleotides matching TRBD1. Per germline, CDR1 MNHNS and CDR2 SASEGT. V shed 1 base, J shed 4 bases, and the junction held 15 bases outside the gene matches. The length of the CDR3 is 20 residues. The DNA of the CDR3 is TGTGCCAGCAGTGAAGAGGCGGAGGGCAGGGGGCGCTTGGGGGCCAACGTCCTGACTTTC. It codes for CASSEEAEGRGRLGANVLTF.

The chain has TRBV7-2 and TRBJ1-2; 8 bases are shared with TRBD1. CDR1 and CDR2 (germline): SGHTA, FQGNSA. The length of the CDR3 is 18 residues. Trimming cost V 1 base and J 3 bases; bases outside gene matches: 13. CDR3 protein: CASSLGTRGQEHYYGYTF. For the CDR3, the DNA is TGTGCCAGCAGCTTAGGCACCCGGGGACAGGAGCATTACTATGGCTACACCTTC.

The chain joins TRBV28 to TRBJ1-2; perhaps TRBD1 as D (6 bases). The CDR3 loop spans 15 amino acids. The V gene's germline CDR1 is MDHEN and CDR2 SYDVKM. V was cut by 2 bases and J by 7 bases, with 17 bases left in between. CDR3 sequence: CASSLSGGAMGGYTF. DNA of the CDR3: TGTGCCAGCAGTTTAAGCGGGGGGGCGATGGGTGGCTACACCTTC.

This clone was seen once. The gene calls are TRBV4-3 and TRBJ2-3; 9 bases are shared with TRBD1. After removal of 1 base from V and 0 bases from J, the junction contained 14 bases not matched to a gene. The CDR3 covers 20 residues. Germline V gene sequence: CDR1 LGHNA, CDR2 YSLEER. The CDR3 nucleotides read TGCGCCAGCAGCCAAGGATGGTCCGACAGGGGGATTGCTAGCACAGATACGCAGTATTTT. Protein sequence: CASSQGWSDRGIASTDTQYF.

J is TRBJ2-1 and V is TRBV15, with 10 bases lining up with TRBD2. This CDR3 spans 15 amino acids. Germline V gene lookup returns CDR1 LNHNV and CDR2 YYDKDF (reference sequence). V trimming: 6 bases; J trimming: 7 bases; junction bases outside the gene matches: 9. CDR3 coding DNA: TGTGCCACCAGTAATCAGCGGGGGGGCCGGAATGAGCAGTTCTTC. Its translation: CATSNQRGGRNEQFF.